This T cell receptor (beta chain) was captured in a study of memory CD8 T cells in hepatitis C reinfection. Study in general: Reinfection meant HCV RNA positivity after two negatives ≥60 days apart. Pre-reinfection sampling occurred 55 to 20 weeks ahead of detected reinfection.

Study-wide results and caveats: Only a handful of donors prevented definitive conclusions about public clonotypes.

The time point was: pre-reinfection, 55 to 20 weeks before reinfection detection. TCR sequencing was done directly ex vivo on sorted cells, without expansion in vitro. Donors came from people who inject drugs enrolled in HEPCO, Canada. The CDR3 has 18 residues. After removal of 3 bases from V and 4 bases from J, the junction contained 12 bases not matched to a gene. Germline lookup yields CDR1 MNHEY and CDR2 SMNVEV (reference sequence). Profiling relied on immunoSEQ multiplex PCR, and the TCRdb table lists in-frame clones only, not all of them. Of over 50,000 clones in the sample, under 90% were seen once. On this clone: Its antigen is unknown.

The source material was naive CD8+ T cells sorted from blood. V and J are TRBV27 and TRBJ1-5; TRBD1 matches at 10 bases. This receptor was identified in a young man with hepatitis C virus infection. The CDR3 protein is CASSFGGPGQGTNQPQHF. The CDR3 bases are TGTGCCAGCAGTTTCGGGGGACCGGGACAGGGGACAAATCAGCCCCAGCATTTT.